This T cell receptor beta chain was sequenced during a study of blood T cell repertoires in COVID-19. On the study more broadly: Whether acute or convalescent, the COVID-19 samples came from the United States, Italy and Spain. PBMCs, B-cell-depleted T cells, or T cells were the source of the cDNA or gDNA that made up the material.

This CDR3 contains 13 residues. Deletions cut 5 bases from V and 3 bases from J, with 8 bases between. Looked up from germline, CDR1 is LNHDA and CDR2 is SQIVND (reference sequence). Methods used by the authors: The assay estimated nucleated cells by amplifying reference gene primers. Here immunoSEQ multiplex PCR was the method, and the copy in TCRdb shows in-frame clones only, minus some. The DNA was the basis for D and trimming; V, J and clone size are from that table. This table holds roughly 160,000 clones, under 90% found once. This sequence was found in a woman aged 80 or over with active or convalescent COVID-19. The rearrangement uses TRBV19 and TRBJ1-5; D remains ambiguous. Sequences were obtained from peripheral blood. CDR3 in DNA: TGTGCCAGTAGTGAGGTTGACAATCAGCCCCAGCATTTT. Its protein is CASSEVDNQPQHF.